The 29 T cell receptor beta chains below all came from one sample that was sequenced in a study of blood T cell repertoires in COVID-19. Sequencing was performed with immunoSEQ multiplex PCR; in TCRdb, only in-frame clones are kept and a portion is missing. The profile shows about 64,000 clones, about 79% of them singletons. Sequenced material: peripheral blood. The source of these receptors is a woman aged 55-70 years with acute or convalescent COVID-19.

As DNA, the CDR3 is TGTGCCAGTAGGGGCTTCAGGGGGACGGGAGAAAAACTGTTTTTT. As protein: CASRGFRGTGEKLFF. The chain couples TRBV19 to TRBJ1-4; 7 bases fit TRBD1. The trim removed 6 bases at V and 8 bases at J, leaving 12 bases unmatched. The CDR3 is 15 amino acids. Germline values: CDR1 LNHDA, CDR2 SQIVND (reference sequence).

V and J are TRBV20-1 and TRBJ2-7; the match to TRBD2 covers 8 bases. Per germline, CDR1 DFQATT and CDR2 SNEGSKA (reference sequence). The CDR3 length is 14 residues. V trimming: 3 bases; J trimming: 0 bases; junction bases outside the gene matches: 4. CDR3 region: CSASSGDNSYEQYF. The CDR3 DNA sequence: TGCAGTGCTAGTAGCGGGGACAACTCCTACGAGCAGTACTTC.

This clone was counted a few times. The chain couples TRBV5-1 to TRBJ1-3; TRBD1 matches 12 bases. The CDR3 extends over 18 amino acids. V dropped 4 bases and J dropped 3; count of bases not matched to a gene: 11. CDR1 and CDR2 from the germline V gene are SGHRS and YFSETQ. In DNA form, the CDR3 reads TGCGCCAGCAGCGACGCGGGACAGGGGGCGCAGGTTGGAAACACCATATATTTT. This codes for CASSDAGQGAQVGNTIYF.

V is TRBV19 and J is TRBJ1-1; D is possibly TRBD1 (5 bases). The CDR3 length is 15 residues. Trimming stripped 2 bases from V and 3 bases from J, with 13 bases between. From germline, CDR1 is LNHDA and CDR2 SQIVND (reference sequence). This CDR3 is CASSILGGRYTEAFF. CDR3 nucleotide sequence: TGTGCCAGTAGTATACTCGGGGGAAGATACACTGAAGCTTTCTTT. The full variable domain, completed using reference TRBV19 and TRBJ1-1, is DGGITQSPKYLFRKEGQNVTLSCEQNLNHDAMYWYRQDPGQGLRLIYYSQIVNDFQKGDIAEGYSVSREKKESFPLTVTSAQKNPTAFYLCASSILGGRYTEAFFGQGTRLTVV.

This chain joins TRBV30 and TRBJ2-2; the match to TRBD2 covers 13 bases. The V segment lost 5 bases and the J segment 4 bases; nucleotides outside the gene matches: 4. The length of the CDR3 is 15 residues. Germline values: CDR1 GTSNPN, CDR2 SVGIG (reference sequence). The CDR3 region is CAWDTSGGATGELFF. The DNA for the CDR3 is TGTGCCTGGGACACTAGCGGGGGGGCCACCGGGGAGCTGTTTTTT.

The V call is TRBV11-2, the J call TRBJ2-3; D perhaps matches TRBD1 (5 bases). There are 16 residues in the CDR3. V lost 0 bases and J lost 1, with 11 bases in between. Per the germline V gene, CDR1 is SGHAT and CDR2 is FQNNGV. CDR3 DNA: TGTGCCAGCAGCTTAGATAATCAGGGCGGCACAGATACGCAGTATTTT. This sequence encodes CASSLDNQGGTDTQYF. Based on the CDR3 plus reference TRBV11-2 and TRBJ2-3, the full variable domain is EAGVAQSPRYKIIEKRQSVAFWCNPISGHATLYWYQQILGQGPKLLIQFQNNGVVDDSQLPKDRFSAERLKGVDSTLKIQPAKLEDSAVYLCASSLDNQGGTDTQYFGPGTRLTVL.

The chain combines TRBV6-1 with TRBJ2-3, with 7 bases fitting TRBD1. V lost 0 bases to trimming and J lost 4 bases; unmatched junction nucleotides: 4. The CDR3 has 15 amino acids. Germline V gene lookup returns CDR1 MNHNS and CDR2 SASEGT. The CDR3 sequence: CASSEAPQGADTQYF. DNA for the CDR3: TGTGCCAGCAGTGAAGCGCCCCAGGGGGCAGATACGCAGTATTTT.

This chain uses TRBV7-9 with TRBJ2-3; D gene unclear. The CDR3 totals 11 residues. Germline V CDR1 and CDR2: SEHNR, FQNEAQ (reference sequence). V lost 3 bases, J lost 6 bases, and 4 bases lay in between. CDR3 amino acids: CASSFQDTQYF. The CDR3 nucleotides are TGTGCCAGCAGCTTTCAGGATACGCAGTATTTT.

In this sample, this clone turned up a few times. The chain joins TRBV15 to TRBJ1-5, with TRBD1 matching 8 bases. With V trimmed by 0 bases and J by 6 bases, 4 bases remained unmatched. The CDR3 is made up of 15 amino acids. The germline gives CDR1 LNHNV, CDR2 YYDKDF (reference sequence). The DNA of the CDR3 is TGTGCCACCAGCAGAGACACAGGGGGATCTCAGCCCCAGCATTTT. Translated: CATSRDTGGSQPQHF. Complete variable domain (other parts from reference TRBV15 and TRBJ1-5): DAMVIQNPRYQVTQFGKPVTLSCSQTLNHNVMYWYQQKSSQAPKLLFHYYDKDFNNEADTPDNFQSRRPNTSFCFLDIRSPGLGDTAMYLCATSRDTGGSQPQHFGDGTRLSIL.

V gene TRBV5-6 combines with J gene TRBJ1-4, with TRBD1 identical over 7 bases. Germline V lookup: CDR1 SGHDT, CDR2 YYEEEE. This CDR3 is built from 13 residues. V lost 10 bases to trimming and J lost 4 bases; unmatched junction nucleotides: 7. CDR3 sequence (DNA): TGTGCCTCCAGGGGACAGCTTAATGAAAAACTGTTTTTT. It is translated as CASRGQLNEKLFF.

The chain couples TRBV5-1 to TRBJ2-2; TRBD1 aligns across 7 bases. The J segment lost 7 bases and the V segment lost 4 bases, leaving 13 bases of the junction unmatched. CDR3 length: 16 residues. CDR1 and CDR2 (germline): SGHRS, YFSETQ. The CDR3: CASSQRTGEAIGELFF. The CDR3, as DNA: TGCGCCAGCAGCCAACGGACAGGAGAAGCGATCGGGGAGCTGTTTTTT.

In DNA form, the CDR3 reads TGTGCCAGCAGTGACTCACCAGGGAAGGGCTATGGCTACACCTTC. Its translation: CASSDSPGKGYGYTF. The genes are TRBV6-4 and TRBJ1-2, with D possibly matching TRBD1 (5 bases). This CDR3 region has 15 residues. The V gene lost 0 bases and the J gene lost 4 bases, with 12 bases spanning the gap. The germline CDR1 and CDR2 sequences are MRHNA and SNTAGT.

The J gene is TRBJ1-2, the V gene TRBV14, with TRBD1 matching over 12 bases. V gave up 7 bases and J gave up 8 bases; unmatched junction bases: 8. The CDR3 is made up of 14 amino acids. From germline, CDR1 is SGHDN and CDR2 FVKESK. CDR3 sequence reads: CASTPGQGARGYTF. The DNA of the CDR3 is TGTGCCAGCACCCCGGGACAGGGGGCTCGGGGCTACACCTTC.

The chain carries TRBV7-3 and TRBJ2-3; 11 nucleotides line up with TRBD2. Germline V gene data show CDR1 as SGHTA and CDR2 as FQGTGA. V shed 5 bases, J shed 6 bases, and the junction held 7 bases outside the gene matches. CDR3 length: 15 residues. The CDR3: CASSVAGGPKDTQYF. Written as DNA, the CDR3 is TGTGCCAGCAGCGTAGCGGGGGGGCCGAAGGATACGCAGTATTTT.

This chain connects TRBV29-1 to TRBJ1-1; 7 bases align to TRBD1. Germline values: CDR1 SQVTM, CDR2 ANQGSEA. V was pared by 4 bases and J by 4 bases, with 9 bases of the junction left unmatched. The CDR3 length is 14 residues. The CDR3 protein is CSVGMKGAGTEAFF. The CDR3 nucleotides read TGCAGCGTTGGAATGAAGGGGGCAGGCACTGAAGCTTTCTTT.

The V and J genes are TRBV18 and TRBJ1-6, with 9 bases matching TRBD1. This CDR3 has 15 amino acids. Trimming removed 4 bases from V and 5 bases from J; junction bases left unmatched: 3. Germline assignment: CDR1 KGHSH and CDR2 LQKENI. The CDR3 region is CASSQGTGNNSPLHF. CDR3 in DNA: TGTGCCAGCTCACAAGGGACAGGGAATAATTCACCCCTCCACTTT.

The genes are TRBV19 and TRBJ1-1; a weak D match, TRBD1 (5 bases). The CDR3 sequence is 11 residues long. Trimming removed 5 bases from V and 14 bases from J, with 15 bases in between. CDR1 is LNHDA, CDR2 SQIVND, per germline (reference sequence). CDR3 sequence (DNA): TGTGCCAGTAGTGCAAACAGGCGGCCATTCTTT. Encoded protein: CASSANRRPFF.

This chain connects TRBV12-5 to TRBJ1-2, with D uncertain. Trimming stripped 8 bases from V and 7 bases from J, with 14 bases between. Germline V gene lookup returns CDR1 LGHNT and CDR2 FRNRAP. This CDR3 is built from 12 residues. CDR3 coding DNA: TGTGCTAGTCCTCGAGGTCTGAGTGGCTACACCTTC. This sequence encodes CASPRGLSGYTF.

The chain employs TRBV5-1 and TRBJ2-2; D may be TRBD1 (6 bases). Germline assignment: CDR1 SGHRS and CDR2 YFSETQ. Between the trimmed V and J ends, which lost 2 bases and 0 bases, there was a span of 8 bases. The CDR3 totals 15 residues. CDR3 coding DNA: TGCGCCAGCAGCTTCCAGGGGCCGAACACCGGGGAGCTGTTTTTT. Translation: CASSFQGPNTGELFF.

The J gene is TRBJ1-4, the V gene TRBV9; 7 bases match TRBD1. V was pared by 5 bases and J by 9 bases, with 25 bases of the junction left unmatched. This CDR3 has 19 residues. Germline V gene sequence: CDR1 SGDLS, CDR2 YYNGEE. The CDR3 region has the DNA TGTGCCAGCAGTGAAGACGGGACAGATACAATCGGGGAAGAGAAAAAACTGTTTTTT. Translated, it gives CASSEDGTDTIGEEKKLFF. Full variable domain (remainder filled in from reference TRBV9 and TRBJ1-4): DSGVTQTPKHLITATGQRVTLRCSPRSGDLSVYWYQQSLDQGLQFLIQYYNGEERAKGNILERFSAQQFPDLHSELNLSSLELGDSALYFCASSEDGTDTIGEEKKLFFGSGTQLSVL.

V usage is TRBV5-4 and J usage is TRBJ2-2; 7 nucleotides match TRBD1. Germline CDR1 and CDR2: SGHNT and YYREEE (reference sequence). The V segment lost 5 bases and the J segment 5 bases; nucleotides outside the gene matches: 9. CDR3 length equals 15 residues. In DNA, the CDR3 is TGTGCCAGCAGTCTCACAGGGGTTAGTACCGGGGAGCTGTTTTTT. This translates into CASSLTGVSTGELFF.

J is TRBJ1-1 and V is TRBV5-1; 7 bases line up with TRBD1. Germline lookup yields CDR1 SGHRS and CDR2 YFSETQ. The CDR3 sequence is 14 residues long. The V gene end was trimmed by 3 bases and the J gene end by 4 bases; junction bases not matched to a gene: 6. This chain's CDR3 is CASSSRGLGTEAFF. DNA of the CDR3: TGCGCCAGCAGCTCAAGGGGGCTAGGCACTGAAGCTTTCTTT.

This clone has more than one count but fewer than ten. This chain uses TRBV19 with TRBJ2-2; 7 positions agree with TRBD2. The CDR3 runs to 15 residues. Germline V CDR1 and CDR2: LNHDA, SQIVND (reference sequence). The J segment lost 13 bases and the V segment lost 1 base, leaving 12 bases of the junction unmatched. The chain's CDR3 is CASSIVGTGGLGLFF. DNA for the CDR3: TGTGCCAGTAGTATAGTCGGAACGGGGGGATTGGGGCTGTTTTTT. The variable domain in full, with the rest retrieved from reference TRBV19 and TRBJ2-2, is DGGITQSPKYLFRKEGQNVTLSCEQNLNHDAMYWYRQDPGQGLRLIYYSQIVNDFQKGDIAEGYSVSREKKESFPLTVTSAQKNPTAFYLCASSIVGTGGLGLFFGEGSRLTVL.

The V call is TRBV7-9, the J call TRBJ1-6, with 7 bases identical to TRBD1. The CDR3 runs to 15 residues. Germline lookup yields CDR1 SEHNR and CDR2 FQNEAQ (reference sequence). V lost 7 bases to trimming and J lost 5 bases; unmatched junction nucleotides: 8. The CDR3 DNA reads TGTGCCAGCACCGTCGATGACAGGGATAATTCACCCCTCCACTTT. Protein: CASTVDDRDNSPLHF.

This clone was recorded only once. The chain employs TRBV2 and TRBJ1-4; possible D gene TRBD1, 6 bases. The CDR3 is 13 residues long. Trimming took off 11 bases at V and 8 bases at J, with 18 bases between the two ends. The germline gives CDR1 SNHLY, CDR2 FYNNEI. CDR3 coding DNA: TGTGCCTCACAACGGGGGGCCGAGGAAAAACTGTTTTTT. Residues: CASQRGAEEKLFF.

The V and J genes are TRBV6-5 and TRBJ1-2; 10 bases match TRBD1. The CDR3 is 13 amino acids. The trim removed 1 base at V and 14 bases at J, leaving 7 bases unmatched. Germline CDR1 is MNHEY and CDR2 is SVGAGI. The CDR3 loop reads CASSYLGQGFWTF. DNA of the CDR3: TGTGCCAGCAGTTACTTGGGACAGGGGTTCTGGACCTTC.

The chain is built from TRBV6-5 and TRBJ1-1; TRBD1 might be the D (5 bases). The germline gives CDR1 MNHEY, CDR2 SVGAGI. Trimming pared 5 bases from V and 7 bases from J, leaving 14 bases between. This CDR3 has 13 residues. The CDR3 sequence: CASSLTRRGEAFF. CDR3 in DNA: TGTGCCAGCAGTCTCACCCGGAGGGGTGAAGCTTTCTTT.

This clone occurred once. This chain uses TRBV27 with TRBJ2-1; the match to TRBD2 covers 10 bases. Looked up from germline, CDR1 is MNHEY and CDR2 is SMNVEV (reference sequence). With V trimmed by 6 bases and J by 4 bases, 6 bases remained unmatched. This CDR3 is built from 15 residues. The CDR3 loop reads CASSLGLAAYNEQFF. The CDR3 coding sequence is TGTGCCAGCAGCCTCGGACTAGCGGCTTACAATGAGCAGTTCTTC.

The chain employs TRBV6-5 and TRBJ1-4; TRBD1 is a possible D gene (5 bases). V shed 7 bases and J shed 8 bases, with 20 bases lying between them. The CDR3 contains 15 residues. CDR1 MNHEY and CDR2 SVGAGI come from the germline V gene. The CDR3 sequence: CASTKRRGFREKLFF. The DNA for the CDR3 is TGTGCCAGCACCAAACGGCGGGGCTTCAGAGAAAAACTGTTTTTT.